These T cell receptor beta chains were read from a single sample in a study of CD8+ T cells in alopecia areata. TCRdb's copy holds only in-frame clones and misses some; the assay was immunoSEQ multiplex PCR. The data contain around 100,000 clones, roughly two fifths of them singletons. Sequences were derived from CD8+ T cells sorted from blood, sampled at week 24, from a patient treated with tofacitinib. The receptors were gathered from a human donor with alopecia areata. CDR3s include the opening cysteine and the closing phenylalanine or tryptophan. The D gene is left open where the match is weak. Clone size appears in some rows only: once, few, many, or a class for an expanded clone.

TRBJ2-1 few TRBV29-1 13 - CSVEGLGYNEQFF TGCAGCGTTGAGGGTTTAGGATACAATGAGCAGTTCTTC
TRBJ2-7 - TRBV11-2 16 - CASSSATGGSSYEQYF TGTGCCAGCAGCTCAGCCACCGGCGGAAGCTCCTACGAGCAGTACTTC
TRBJ2-3 - TRBV15 14 TRBD1 CATSSQGEIDTQYF TGTGCCACCAGCAGTCAGGGGGAGATAGATACGCAGTATTTT
TRBJ2-5 - TRBV7-6 16 TRBD2 CASSLVYSGRRETQYF TGTGCCAGCAGCTTAGTGTATAGCGGGAGACGGGAGACCCAGTACTTC
TRBJ2-5 - TRBV27 12 - CASSSGGETQYF TGTGCCAGCAGTTCTGGCGGGGAGACCCAGTACTTC
TRBJ2-7 few TRBV7-9 15 - CASSQMAGGFYEQYF TGTGCCAGCAGCCAGATGGCGGGTGGCTTCTACGAGCAGTACTTC
TRBJ1-1 - TRBV14 14 - CASSPTGKETEAFF TGTGCCAGCAGTCCTACAGGGAAGGAGACTGAAGCTTTCTTT
TRBJ2-2 many TRBV19 13 - CASNTGDTGELFF TGTGCCAGTAATACGGGGGACACCGGGGAGCTGTTTTTT
TRBJ2-5 - TRBV7-9 15 - CASSLAGPRQETQYF TGTGCCAGCAGCTTAGCAGGGCCCCGCCAAGAGACCCAGTACTTC
TRBJ1-1 few TRBV27 13 TRBD1 CAIEGTDPTEAFF TGTGCCATCGAGGGGACAGACCCCACTGAAGCTTTCTTT
TRBJ1-5 few TRBV27 14 - CASSLKGENQPQHF TGTGCCAGCAGTTTAAAGGGGGAAAATCAGCCCCAGCATTTT
TRBJ2-1 once TRBV30 14 - CASSFWGSYNEQFF TGTGCCAGCAGCTTCTGGGGGAGCTACAATGAGCAGTTCTTC
TRBJ2-7 few TRBV4-1 15 TRBD2 CASSHLLAGPYEQYF TGCGCCAGCAGCCACCTACTAGCGGGACCTTACGAGCAGTACTTC
TRBJ2-3 - TRBV4-3 17 - CASSQEVLAASTDTQYF TGCGCCAGCAGCCAAGAGGTTCTAGCAGCTAGCACAGATACGCAGTATTTT
TRBJ2-5 - TRBV27 15 TRBD1 CASSYQGAWGETQYF TGTGCCAGCAGTTACCAGGGGGCGTGGGGGGAGACCCAGTACTTC
TRBJ2-7 - TRBV27 12 - CASSAGTSEQYF TGTGCCAGCAGCGCTGGGACCTCCGAGCAGTACTTC
TRBJ2-1 few TRBV11-2 12 - CASSLAWGEQFF TGTGCCAGCAGCTTAGCATGGGGTGAGCAGTTCTTC
TRBJ2-3 - TRBV7-2 16 - CASSPTGVGVTDTQYF TGTGCCAGCAGCCCAACGGGGGTGGGGGTCACAGATACGCAGTATTTT
TRBJ2-3 - TRBV7-9 15 - CASSQGEAGPDTQYF TGTGCCAGCAGCCAGGGGGAAGCGGGACCCGATACGCAGTATTTT
TRBJ2-7 - TRBV11-2 14 - CASSYAAESYEQYF TGTGCCAGCAGCTACGCGGCAGAGTCCTACGAGCAGTACTTC
TRBJ1-1 - TRBV9 15 TRBD1 CASSAGTGRGTEAFF TGTGCCAGCAGCGCCGGGACAGGGAGGGGGACTGAAGCTTTCTTT
TRBJ2-3 few TRBV9 12 - CASSVSGDTQYF TGTGCCAGCAGCGTATCTGGAGATACGCAGTATTTT
TRBJ1-1 - TRBV30 13 - CAWSDGGNTEAFF TGTGCCTGGAGTGACGGCGGGAACACTGAAGCTTTCTTT
TRBJ2-7 - TRBV30 14 TRBD1 CAWATGTGGDEQYF TGTGCCTGGGCTACCGGGACAGGGGGCGACGAGCAGTACTTC
TRBJ2-7 few TRBV5-4 13 - CASRTSANYEQYF TGTGCCAGCAGGACCAGCGCCAACTACGAGCAGTACTTC
TRBJ1-4 few TRBV25-1 12 - CASRVGREKLFF TGTGCCAGCAGGGTAGGACGTGAAAAACTGTTTTTT
TRBJ2-7 - TRBV5-1 14 - CASSPGSSSYEQYF TGCGCCAGCAGCCCCGGGTCCAGCTCCTACGAGCAGTACTTC
TRBJ2-1 - TRBV7-2 12 - CASSWGSNEQFF TGTGCCAGCAGCTGGGGTAGCAATGAGCAGTTCTTC
TRBJ2-7 - TRBV6-5 14 - CASSYSNPSYEQYF TGTGCCAGCAGTTACTCGAACCCTTCCTACGAGCAGTACTTC
TRBJ2-7 - TRBV11-2 12 - CASSPRGAEQYF TGCGCCAGCAGCCCCCGGGGGGCCGAGCAGTACTTC
TRBJ2-5 few TRBV7-9 15 - CASSLGQRDQETQYF TGTGCCAGCAGCTTAGGACAGCGGGACCAAGAGACCCAGTACTTC
TRBJ2-1 - TRBV7-9 15 TRBD2 CASSLEAGGPYEQFF TGTGCCAGCAGCCTGGAGGCGGGAGGGCCCTATGAGCAGTTCTTC
TRBJ2-1 - TRBV4-1 12 - CASSQGGWEQFF TGCGCCAGCAGCCAAGGGGGCTGGGAGCAGTTCTTC
TRBJ2-1 - TRBV6-1 14 - CAITVEAYDNEQFF TGTGCCATTACCGTGGAGGCTTACGACAATGAGCAGTTCTTC
TRBJ2-1 few TRBV15 13 - CATSREADNEQFF TGTGCCACCAGCAGAGAGGCAGACAATGAGCAGTTCTTC
TRBJ1-2 - TRBV27 13 - CASSPGINYGYTF TGTGCCAGCAGTCCCGGGATTAACTATGGCTACACCTTC
TRBJ2-1 - TRBV6-5 14 - CASSYGLSYNEQFF TGTGCCAGCAGTTACGGGCTTTCCTACAATGAGCAGTTCTTC
TRBJ2-7 - TRBV4-1 13 TRBD1 CASSQVRGYEQYF TGCGCCAGCAGCCAAGTCAGGGGGTACGAGCAGTACTTC
TRBJ2-3 few TRBV7-9 13 - CASEIGGTDTQYF TGTGCCAGCGAAATTGGGGGCACAGATACGCAGTATTTT
TRBJ2-5 - TRBV6-5 12 - CASSYSRETQYF TGTGCCAGCAGTTACTCGCGAGAGACCCAGTACTTC
TRBJ2-3 - TRBV5-1 12 - CASRGAEDTQYF TGCGCCAGCAGGGGGGCTGAAGATACGCAGTATTTT
TRBJ1-1 - TRBV27 11 - CASSRGTEAFF TGTGCCAGCAGCCGCGGCACTGAAGCTTTCTTT
TRBJ2-2 few TRBV29-1 13 - CSALPPGPGELFF TGCAGCGCCCTACCCCCAGGTCCCGGGGAGCTGTTTTTT
TRBJ2-3 - TRBV7-9 14 TRBD1 CASSRTGVTDTQYF TGTGCCAGCAGCCGGACAGGGGTGACAGATACGCAGTATTTT
TRBJ2-7 few TRBV6-5 14 - CASSYSEGYYEQYF TGTGCCAGCAGTTACTCTGAGGGATACTACGAGCAGTACTTC
TRBJ2-1 - TRBV28 15 TRBD2 CASSRLADSYNEQFF TGTGCCAGCAGCCGACTAGCGGACTCCTACAATGAGCAGTTCTTC
TRBJ2-1 - TRBV19 15 TRBD1 CASSTTGARDNEQFF TGTGCCAGTAGTACCACAGGGGCACGAGACAATGAGCAGTTCTTC
TRBJ2-7 few TRBV2 19 TRBD2 CASSEDRTSGGWNAYEQYF TGTGCCAGCAGTGAGGATCGGACTAGCGGCGGCTGGAACGCCTACGAGCAGTACTTC
TRBJ2-1 - TRBV5-6 17 TRBD2 CASSLTGRGRLYNEQFF TGTGCCAGCAGCTTAACCGGGAGGGGGAGGCTCTACAATGAGCAGTTCTTC
TRBJ2-7 - TRBV9 12 TRBD2 CASGTSGYEQYF TGTGCCAGCGGGACTAGCGGCTACGAGCAGTACTTC
TRBJ2-3 - TRBV9 17 TRBD2 CASSVEGSGSGTDTQYF TGTGCCAGCAGCGTAGAGGGGAGCGGGAGCGGGACAGATACGCAGTATTTT
TRBJ2-2 few TRBV11-2 16 TRBD2 CASSFEGLENTGELFF TGTGCCAGCAGCTTTGAAGGACTAGAAAACACCGGGGAGCTGTTTTTT
TRBJ2-4 - TRBV9 16 - CASSALPNPVGNIQYF TGTGCCAGCAGCGCCCTGCCGAACCCCGTCGGGAACATTCAGTACTTC
TRBJ1-4 few TRBV7-6 16 TRBD1 CASSARDRGTNEKLFF TGTGCCAGCAGCGCCCGGGACAGGGGAACTAATGAAAAACTGTTTTTT
TRBJ2-3 few TRBV4-1 13 - CASSQELPDTQYF TGCGCCAGCAGCCAAGAATTACCGGATACGCAGTATTTT
TRBJ2-1 - TRBV2 12 TRBD1 CARYGTGHEQFF TGTGCCAGATATGGGACAGGGCATGAGCAGTTCTTC